The entry that follows covers one TCR beta chain sequence. Sequence at one end of the junction differs from germline and may be a read error. This sample is part of a study of blood T cell repertoires in COVID-19. As for the study in general: Samples representing acute and convalescent COVID-19 were sourced from the United States, Italy and Spain. PBMCs, B-cell-depleted T cells, or T cells provided the cDNA or gDNA that made up the material.

Germline V lookup: CDR1 LNHDA, CDR2 SQIVND (reference sequence). The CDR3 runs to 12 residues. Profiled with immunoSEQ multiplex PCR; TCRdb holds only in-frame clones, not every one. The sample lists tens of thousands of clones, under 85% occurring once. This clonotype was sampled from a human donor in a cohort sampled during active COVID-19. This chain joins TRBV19 and TRBJ2-5; the match to TRBD1 covers 8 bases. Sequencing used peripheral blood. CDR3 DNA: TGTGCCAGCAGTACAGGGGGGGAGACCCAGTACTTC. It specifies CASSTGGETQYF.